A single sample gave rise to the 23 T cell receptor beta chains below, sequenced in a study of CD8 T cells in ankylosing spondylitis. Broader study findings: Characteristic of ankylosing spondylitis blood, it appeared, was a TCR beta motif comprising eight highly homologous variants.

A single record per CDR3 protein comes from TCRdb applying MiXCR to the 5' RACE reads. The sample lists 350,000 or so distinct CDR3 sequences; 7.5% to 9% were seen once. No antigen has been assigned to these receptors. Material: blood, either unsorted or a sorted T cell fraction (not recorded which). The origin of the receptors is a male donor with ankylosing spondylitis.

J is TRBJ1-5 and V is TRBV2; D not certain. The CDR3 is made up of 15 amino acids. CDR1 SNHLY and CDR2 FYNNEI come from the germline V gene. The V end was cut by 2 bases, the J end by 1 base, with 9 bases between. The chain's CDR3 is CASSELGWSNQPQHF. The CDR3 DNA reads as TGTGCCAGCAGTGAATTGGGGTGGAGCAATCAGCCCCAGCATTTT.

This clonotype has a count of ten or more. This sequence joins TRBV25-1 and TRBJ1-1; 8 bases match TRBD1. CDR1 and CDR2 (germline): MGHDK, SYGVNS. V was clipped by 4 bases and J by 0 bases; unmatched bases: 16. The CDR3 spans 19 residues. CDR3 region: CASSVNPRTGIFLNTEAFF. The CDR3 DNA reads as TGTGCCAGCAGTGTTAACCCTCGGACAGGGATATTCCTGAACACTGAAGCTTTCTTT.

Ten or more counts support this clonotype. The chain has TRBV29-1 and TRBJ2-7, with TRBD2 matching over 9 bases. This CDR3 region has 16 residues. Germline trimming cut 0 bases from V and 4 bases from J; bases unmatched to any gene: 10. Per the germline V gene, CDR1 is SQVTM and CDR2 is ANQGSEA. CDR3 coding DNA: TGCAGCGTTGAAGATCGGGCTAGCGGGGCCTTATACGAGCAGTACTTC. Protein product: CSVEDRASGALYEQYF.

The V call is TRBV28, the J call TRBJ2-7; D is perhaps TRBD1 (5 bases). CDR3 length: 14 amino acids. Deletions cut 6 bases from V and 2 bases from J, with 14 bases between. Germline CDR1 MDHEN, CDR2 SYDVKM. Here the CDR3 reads CASSGHPPTYEQYF. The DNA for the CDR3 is TGTGCCAGCAGCGGACACCCTCCAACCTACGAGCAGTACTTC.

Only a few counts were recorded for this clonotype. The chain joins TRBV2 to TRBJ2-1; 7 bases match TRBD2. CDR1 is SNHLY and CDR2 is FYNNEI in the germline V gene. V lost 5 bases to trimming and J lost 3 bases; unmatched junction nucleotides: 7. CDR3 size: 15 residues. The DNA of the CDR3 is TGTGCCAGCAGTTTAGTAGCGGGTCGCTACAATGAGCAGTTCTTC. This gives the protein CASSLVAGRYNEQFF.

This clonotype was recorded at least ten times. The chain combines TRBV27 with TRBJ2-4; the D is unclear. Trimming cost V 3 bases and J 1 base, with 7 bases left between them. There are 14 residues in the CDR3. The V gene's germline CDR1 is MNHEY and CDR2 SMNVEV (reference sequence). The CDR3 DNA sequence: TGTGCCAGCAGTTTCTCTGGGGCCAAAAACATTCAGTACTTC. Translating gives CASSFSGAKNIQYF.

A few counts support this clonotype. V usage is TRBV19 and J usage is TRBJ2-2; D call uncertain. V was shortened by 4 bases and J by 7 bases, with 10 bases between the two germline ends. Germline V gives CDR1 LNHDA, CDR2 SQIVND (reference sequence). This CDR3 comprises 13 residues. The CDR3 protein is CASSTFTGGELFF. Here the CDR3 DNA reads TGTGCCAGTAGTACTTTTACTGGCGGGGAGCTGTTTTTT. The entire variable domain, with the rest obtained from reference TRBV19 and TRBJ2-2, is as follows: DGGITQSPKYLFRKEGQNVTLSCEQNLNHDAMYWYRQDPGQGLRLIYYSQIVNDFQKGDIAEGYSVSREKKESFPLTVTSAQKNPTAFYLCASSTFTGGELFFGEGSRLTVL.

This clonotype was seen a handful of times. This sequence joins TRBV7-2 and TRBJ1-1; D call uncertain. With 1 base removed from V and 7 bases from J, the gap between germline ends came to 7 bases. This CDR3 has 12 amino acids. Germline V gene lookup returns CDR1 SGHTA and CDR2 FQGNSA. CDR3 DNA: TGTGCCAGCAGCTTAGGCGAGATTGAAGCTTTCTTT. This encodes CASSLGEIEAFF. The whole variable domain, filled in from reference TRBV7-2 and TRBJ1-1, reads GAGVSQSPSNKVTEKGKDVELRCDPISGHTALYWYRQSLGQGLEFLIYFQGNSAPDKSGLPSDRFSAERTGGSVSTLTIQRTQQEDSAVYLCASSLGEIEAFFGQGTRLTVV.

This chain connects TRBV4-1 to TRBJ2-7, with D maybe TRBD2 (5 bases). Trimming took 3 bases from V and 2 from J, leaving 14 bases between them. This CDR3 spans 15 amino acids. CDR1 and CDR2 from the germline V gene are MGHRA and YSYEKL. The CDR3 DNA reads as TGCGCCAGCAGCCATCCGGGATCACCGACCTACGAGCAGTACTTC. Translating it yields CASSHPGSPTYEQYF.

The CDR3 DNA is TGCGCCAGCAGCTCGGTCGGCATGAACACTGAAGCTTTCTTT. Amino acids: CASSSVGMNTEAFF. The rearrangement joins TRBV5-1 to TRBJ1-1; D gene unclear. In germline, CDR1 is SGHRS, CDR2 YFSETQ. The CDR3 is 14 amino acids. The germline V and J ends were trimmed by 3 bases and 0 bases, with 9 bases remaining between them.

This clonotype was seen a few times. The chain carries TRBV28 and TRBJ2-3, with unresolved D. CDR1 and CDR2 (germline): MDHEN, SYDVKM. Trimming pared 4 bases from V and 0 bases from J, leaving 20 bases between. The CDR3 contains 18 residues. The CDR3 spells CASSSSPWLGSSTDTQYF. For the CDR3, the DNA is TGTGCCAGCAGTTCGAGCCCCTGGCTGGGCTCTAGCACAGATACGCAGTATTTT.

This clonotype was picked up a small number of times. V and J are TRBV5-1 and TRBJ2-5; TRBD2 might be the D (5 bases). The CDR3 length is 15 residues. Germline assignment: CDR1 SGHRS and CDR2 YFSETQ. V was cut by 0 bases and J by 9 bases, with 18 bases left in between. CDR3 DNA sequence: TGCGCCAGCAGCTTGGGAGGGTCAAGGTCGTTGGCCCAGTACTTC. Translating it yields CASSLGGSRSLAQYF. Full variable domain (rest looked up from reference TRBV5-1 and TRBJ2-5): KAGVTQTPRYLIKTRGQQVTLSCSPISGHRSVSWYQQTPGQGLQFLFEYFSETQRNKGNFPGRFSGRQFSNSRSEMNVSTLELGDSALYLCASSLGGSRSLAQYFGPGTRLLVL.

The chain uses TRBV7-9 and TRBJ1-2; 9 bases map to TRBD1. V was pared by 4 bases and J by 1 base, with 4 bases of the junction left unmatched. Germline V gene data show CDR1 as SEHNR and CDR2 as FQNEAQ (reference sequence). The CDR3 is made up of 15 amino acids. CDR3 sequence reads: CASSSPGQGNYGYTF. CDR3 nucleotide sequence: TGTGCCAGCAGCTCCCCGGGACAGGGTAACTATGGCTACACCTTC.

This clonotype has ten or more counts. CDR3: CASSGYRRTSGREGTGELFF. The CDR3 nucleotides read TGTGCCAGCAGCGGTTACCGAAGGACTAGCGGGAGAGAGGGCACCGGGGAGCTGTTTTTT. The chain joins TRBV11-1 to TRBJ2-2; 13 bases are a match to TRBD2. V lost 5 bases, J lost 4 bases, and 16 bases stayed unmatched. CDR3 length: 20 amino acids. Per the germline V gene, CDR1 is SGHAT and CDR2 is FQDESV (reference sequence).

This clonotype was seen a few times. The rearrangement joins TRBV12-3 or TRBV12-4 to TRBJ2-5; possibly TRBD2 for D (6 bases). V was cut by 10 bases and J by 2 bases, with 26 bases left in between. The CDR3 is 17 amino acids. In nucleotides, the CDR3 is TGTGCCACCCTCCCGGAGGGTCGGGGGAATTATCAAGAGACCCAGTACTTC. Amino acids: CATLPEGRGNYQETQYF.

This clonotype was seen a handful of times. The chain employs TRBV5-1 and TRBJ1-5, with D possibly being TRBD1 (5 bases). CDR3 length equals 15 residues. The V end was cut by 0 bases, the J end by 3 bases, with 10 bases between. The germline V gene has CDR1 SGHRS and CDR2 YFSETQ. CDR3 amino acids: CASSLDGHINQPQHF. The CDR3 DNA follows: TGCGCCAGCAGCTTGGACGGACATATCAATCAGCCCCAGCATTTT.

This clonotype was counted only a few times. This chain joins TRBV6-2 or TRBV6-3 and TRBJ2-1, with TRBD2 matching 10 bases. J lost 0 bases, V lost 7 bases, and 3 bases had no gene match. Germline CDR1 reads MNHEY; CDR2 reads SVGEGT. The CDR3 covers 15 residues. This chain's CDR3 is CASTSGGVSYNEQFF. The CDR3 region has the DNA TGTGCCAGCACTAGCGGGGGCGTCTCCTACAATGAGCAGTTCTTC.

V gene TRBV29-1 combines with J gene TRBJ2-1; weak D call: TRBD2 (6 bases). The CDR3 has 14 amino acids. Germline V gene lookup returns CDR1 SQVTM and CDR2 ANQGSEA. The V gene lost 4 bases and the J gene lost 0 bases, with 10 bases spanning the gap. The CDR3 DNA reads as TGCAGCGTTGTTTACGGGGGCTCCTACAATGAGCAGTTCTTC. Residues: CSVVYGGSYNEQFF.

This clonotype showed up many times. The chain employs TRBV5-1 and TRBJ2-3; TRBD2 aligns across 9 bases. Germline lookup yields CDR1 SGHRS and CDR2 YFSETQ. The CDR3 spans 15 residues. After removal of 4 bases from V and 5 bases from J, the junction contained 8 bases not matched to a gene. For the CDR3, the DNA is TGCGCCAGCAGCAGGCGGCCTAGCGGGGAAGATACGCAGTATTTT. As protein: CASSRRPSGEDTQYF.

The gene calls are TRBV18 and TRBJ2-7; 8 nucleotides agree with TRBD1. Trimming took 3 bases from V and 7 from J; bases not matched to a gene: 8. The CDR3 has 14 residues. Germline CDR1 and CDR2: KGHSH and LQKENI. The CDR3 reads CASSPLQGAKEQYF. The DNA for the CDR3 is TGTGCCAGCTCACCGCTCCAGGGGGCGAAGGAGCAGTACTTC.

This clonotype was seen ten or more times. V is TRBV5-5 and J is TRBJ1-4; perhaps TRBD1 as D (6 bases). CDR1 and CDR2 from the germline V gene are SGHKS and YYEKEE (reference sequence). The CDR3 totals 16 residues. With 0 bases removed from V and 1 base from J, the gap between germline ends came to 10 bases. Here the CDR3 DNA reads TGTGCCAGCAGCTTGGCTGGGGGCGTAACTAATGAAAAACTGTTTTTT. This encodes CASSLAGGVTNEKLFF. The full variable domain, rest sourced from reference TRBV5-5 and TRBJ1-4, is DAGVTQSPTHLIKTRGQQVTLRCSPISGHKSVSWYQQVLGQGPQFIFQYYEKEERGRGNFPDRFSARQFPNYSSELNVNALLLGDSALYLCASSLAGGVTNEKLFFGSGTQLSVL.

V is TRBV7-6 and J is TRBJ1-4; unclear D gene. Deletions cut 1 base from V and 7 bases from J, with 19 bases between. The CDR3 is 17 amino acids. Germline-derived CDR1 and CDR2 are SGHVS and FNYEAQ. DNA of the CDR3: TGTGCCAGCAGCTTAGGGGTGTCAACGCCAATAGGTGAAAAACTGTTTTTT. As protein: CASSLGVSTPIGEKLFF.

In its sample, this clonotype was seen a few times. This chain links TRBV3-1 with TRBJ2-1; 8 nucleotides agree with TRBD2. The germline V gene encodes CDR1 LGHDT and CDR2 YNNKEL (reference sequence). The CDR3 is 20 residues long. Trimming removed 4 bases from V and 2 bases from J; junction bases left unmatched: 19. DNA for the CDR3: TGTGCCAGCAGCCGAAATTTTGGGACTAGTGATCGAGTAACCTACAATGAGCAGTTCTTC. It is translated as CASSRNFGTSDRVTYNEQFF.